Below, 4 T cell receptor beta chains from the same sample are listed, as sequenced in a study of T-cell reconstitution after alpha-beta-depleted transplantation in children. Construction of the TCRbeta library involved unique molecular identifiers. TCRdb recomputed calls from the PCR reads with MiXCR, one row per CDR3 protein. The sample has approximately 97,000 distinct CDR3 sequences; 7.5% to 9% are singletons. The source was PBMCs, collected before TCRalphabeta/CD19-depleted stem cell transplant. All receptors derive from a boy aged 2 to 10 with acute lymphoblastic leukemia, due to receive a stem cell transplant.

This clonotype was recorded many times. This chain connects TRBV6-1 to TRBJ1-1, with D possibly being TRBD1 (6 bases). The V gene lost 6 bases and the J gene lost 1 base, with 12 bases spanning the gap. CDR1 MNHNS and CDR2 SASEGT come from the germline V gene. CDR3 length: 14 residues. CDR3 loop: CASRRQDSNTEAFF. The CDR3 DNA is TGTGCCAGCAGAAGACAGGATTCGAACACTGAAGCTTTCTTT.

The table lists this clonotype with many counts. The chain recombines TRBV15 with TRBJ2-3; 10 bases agree with TRBD2. Germline V CDR1 and CDR2: LNHNV, YYDKDF (reference sequence). The CDR3 length is 18 residues. With 0 bases clipped from V and 2 bases from J, the junction kept 8 bases outside the gene matches. CDR3 sequence reads: CATSRDWVAGGNTDTQYF. DNA of the CDR3: TGTGCCACCAGCAGAGATTGGGTAGCGGGGGGTAACACAGATACGCAGTATTTT. Filled out from reference TRBV15 and TRBJ2-3, the complete variable domain reads DAMVIQNPRYQVTQFGKPVTLSCSQTLNHNVMYWYQQKSSQAPKLLFHYYDKDFNNEADTPDNFQSRRPNTSFCFLDIRSPGLGDTAMYLCATSRDWVAGGNTDTQYFGPGTRLTVL.

The CDR3 sequence: CIARTGTDPYEQYF. CDR3 bases: TGCATTGCGCGTACCGGGACAGACCCCTACGAGCAGTACTTC. This rearrangement joins TRBV20-1 to TRBJ2-7, with 7 bases that match TRBD1. CDR3 length: 14 amino acids. CDR1 is DFQATT, CDR2 SNEGSKA, per germline (reference sequence).

This clonotype was seen repeatedly, ten times or more. The chain has TRBV4-3 and TRBJ1-6, with D tentatively TRBD1 (6 bases). V was shortened by 2 bases and J by 9 bases, with 17 bases between the two germline ends. This CDR3 has 16 amino acids. Germline V gene sequence: CDR1 LGHNA, CDR2 YSLEER. The CDR3 loop is CASSQRAPGEGSPLHF. The CDR3 DNA sequence: TGCGCCAGCAGCCAACGGGCCCCAGGGGAGGGTTCACCCCTCCACTTT.